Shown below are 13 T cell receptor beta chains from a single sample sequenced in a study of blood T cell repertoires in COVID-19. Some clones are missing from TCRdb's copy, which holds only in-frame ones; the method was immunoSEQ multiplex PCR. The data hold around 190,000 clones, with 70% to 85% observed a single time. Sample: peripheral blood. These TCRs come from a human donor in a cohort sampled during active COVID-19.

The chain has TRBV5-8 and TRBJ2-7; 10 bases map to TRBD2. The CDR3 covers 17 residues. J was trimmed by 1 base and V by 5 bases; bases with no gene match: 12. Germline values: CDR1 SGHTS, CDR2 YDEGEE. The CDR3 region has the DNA TGTGCCAGCAGTCTGAGCCCTAGCGGGAGTGCTTCCTACGAGCAGTACTTC. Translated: CASSLSPSGSASYEQYF.

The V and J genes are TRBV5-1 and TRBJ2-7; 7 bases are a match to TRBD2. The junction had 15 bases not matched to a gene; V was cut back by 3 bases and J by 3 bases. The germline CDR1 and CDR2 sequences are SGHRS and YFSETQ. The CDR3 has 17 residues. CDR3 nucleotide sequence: TGCGCCAGCAGCTCATTTGGAGCGTCGGGGGGTCACTACGAGCAGTACTTC. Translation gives CASSSFGASGGHYEQYF.

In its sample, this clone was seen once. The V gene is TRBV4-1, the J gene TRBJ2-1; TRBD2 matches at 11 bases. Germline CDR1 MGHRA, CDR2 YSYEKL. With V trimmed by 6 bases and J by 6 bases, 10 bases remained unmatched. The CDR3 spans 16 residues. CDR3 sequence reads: CASRPTGTSGSNEQFF. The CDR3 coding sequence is TGCGCCAGCAGGCCAACCGGGACTAGCGGATCCAATGAGCAGTTCTTC.

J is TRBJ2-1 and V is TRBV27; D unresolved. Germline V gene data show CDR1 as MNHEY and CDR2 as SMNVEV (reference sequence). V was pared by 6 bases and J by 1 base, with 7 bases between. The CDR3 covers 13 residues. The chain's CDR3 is CASSPQSYNEQFF. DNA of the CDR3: TGTGCCAGCAGCCCCCAGTCCTACAATGAGCAGTTCTTC.

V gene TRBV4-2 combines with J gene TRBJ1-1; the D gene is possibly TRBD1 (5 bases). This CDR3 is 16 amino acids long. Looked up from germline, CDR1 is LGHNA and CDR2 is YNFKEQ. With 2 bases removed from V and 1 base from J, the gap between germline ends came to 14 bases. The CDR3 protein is CASSQRDFQGNTEAFF. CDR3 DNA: TGTGCCAGCAGCCAACGGGACTTCCAGGGGAACACTGAAGCTTTCTTT.

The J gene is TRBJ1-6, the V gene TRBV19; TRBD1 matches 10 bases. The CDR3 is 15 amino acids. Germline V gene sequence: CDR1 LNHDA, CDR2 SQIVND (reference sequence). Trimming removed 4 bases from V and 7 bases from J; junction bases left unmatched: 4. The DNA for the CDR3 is TGTGCCAGTAGTACGAGACAGGGGGCGAATTCACCCCTCCACTTT. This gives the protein CASSTRQGANSPLHF.

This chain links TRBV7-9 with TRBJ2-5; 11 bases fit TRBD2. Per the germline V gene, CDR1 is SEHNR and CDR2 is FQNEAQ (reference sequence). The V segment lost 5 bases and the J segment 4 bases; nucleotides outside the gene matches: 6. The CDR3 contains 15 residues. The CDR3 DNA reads TGTGCCAGCAGCAAACTAGCGGGAGTGGGAGAGACCCAGTACTTC. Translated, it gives CASSKLAGVGETQYF.

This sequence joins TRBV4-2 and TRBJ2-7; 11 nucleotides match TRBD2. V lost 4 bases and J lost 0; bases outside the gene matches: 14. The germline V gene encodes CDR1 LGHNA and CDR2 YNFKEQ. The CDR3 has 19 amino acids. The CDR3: CASSPALQIAGGDSYEQYF. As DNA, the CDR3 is TGTGCCAGCAGCCCCGCCTTACAAATAGCGGGAGGGGACTCCTACGAGCAGTACTTC.

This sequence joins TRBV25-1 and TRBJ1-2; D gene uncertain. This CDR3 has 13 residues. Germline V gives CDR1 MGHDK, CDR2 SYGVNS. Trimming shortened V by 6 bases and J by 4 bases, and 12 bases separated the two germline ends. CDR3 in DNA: TGTGCCAGCAGCTTCGAGGAGTTCTATGGCTACACCTTC. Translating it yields CASSFEEFYGYTF.

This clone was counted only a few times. CDR3 bases: TGTGCCAGCAGTTTTCCAGGGGGCACATCCTACGAGCAGTACTTC. This codes for CASSFPGGTSYEQYF. The V call is TRBV28, the J call TRBJ2-7, with 8 positions matching TRBD1. The CDR3 totals 15 residues. Trimming took 3 bases from V and 1 from J; bases not matched to a gene: 5. Germline CDR1 is MDHEN and CDR2 is SYDVKM.

In nucleotides, the CDR3 is TGTGCCAGCAGTTGGCGGGTTCAAGGGGATACGCAGTATTTT. Residues: CASSWRVQGDTQYF. This sequence joins TRBV27 and TRBJ2-3; D may be TRBD2 (5 bases). CDR1 is MNHEY, CDR2 SMNVEV, per germline (reference sequence). The ends were cut back, 4 bases at V and 6 bases at J, with 14 bases in the middle. The CDR3 is made up of 14 amino acids.

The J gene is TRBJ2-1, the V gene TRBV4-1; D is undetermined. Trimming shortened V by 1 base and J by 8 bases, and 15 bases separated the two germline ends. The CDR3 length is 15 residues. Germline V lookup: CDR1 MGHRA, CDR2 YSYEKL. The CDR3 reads CASSQVITGWYEQFF. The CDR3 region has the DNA TGCGCCAGCAGCCAAGTCATAACGGGTTGGTATGAGCAGTTCTTC.

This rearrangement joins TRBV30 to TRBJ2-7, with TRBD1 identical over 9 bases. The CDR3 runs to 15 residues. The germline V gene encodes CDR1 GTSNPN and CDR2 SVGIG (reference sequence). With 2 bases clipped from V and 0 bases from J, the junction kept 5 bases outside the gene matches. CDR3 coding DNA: TGTGCCTGGAGTTACGGGACAGGGAGCTCCTACGAGCAGTACTTC. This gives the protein CAWSYGTGSSYEQYF.